A single sample gave rise to the 18 T cell receptor beta chains below, sequenced in a study of Ad26.COV2.S vaccination and SARS-CoV-2 variants. Using immunoSEQ multiplex PCR, the repertoire was profiled, and TCRdb retains in-frame clones only, with some absent. The sample consists of 400,000 to 500,000 clones, approximately 90% of them appearing once. Treatment of the sample: roughly 20 received Ad26.COV2.S at low or high dose, single or two shots; roughly 5 received placebo; per-sample allocation not given. Specimens were obtained on day 63 following the first vaccine or placebo injection. The sequencing here drew on peripheral blood, taken in a trial of Ad26.COV2.S vaccine versus placebo. The receptor set was obtained from a person aged 18-60 years who received the Ad26.COV2.S COVID-19 vaccine or a placebo.

The V and J genes are TRBV5-1 and TRBJ2-7; 14 positions agree with TRBD2. Germline trimming cut 4 bases from V and 2 bases from J; bases unmatched to any gene: 11. Germline lookup yields CDR1 SGHRS and CDR2 YFSETQ. The CDR3 sequence is 18 residues long. The CDR3 DNA reads as TGCGCCAGCAGCGAACCAGGACTAGCGGGGGGCATAGCCTACGAGCAGTACTTC. It specifies CASSEPGLAGGIAYEQYF.

V gene TRBV15 combines with J gene TRBJ1-2; 7 nucleotides match TRBD1. Germline V gene sequence: CDR1 LNHNV, CDR2 YYDKDF (reference sequence). V lost 3 bases and J lost 8; bases outside the gene matches: 6. This CDR3 spans 13 amino acids. This CDR3 is CATSSDRVRGYTF. DNA for the CDR3: TGTGCCACCAGCAGTGACAGGGTGAGGGGCTACACCTTC.

This rearrangement joins TRBV5-4 to TRBJ2-7, with D possibly called TRBD1 or TRBD2 (5 bases each). CDR3 length: 11 residues. Trimming cost V 9 bases and J 4 bases, with 11 bases left between them. Per germline, CDR1 SGHNT and CDR2 YYREEE (reference sequence). The CDR3 loop reads CAMSWGYEQYF. CDR3 DNA: TGTGCCATGTCATGGGGGTACGAGCAGTACTTC.

The chain couples TRBV30 to TRBJ2-7, with D perhaps TRBD1 (5 bases). CDR1 is GTSNPN, CDR2 SVGIG, per germline (reference sequence). Trimming stripped 6 bases from V and 2 bases from J, with 11 bases between. This CDR3 has 12 residues. The CDR3 nucleotides read TGTGCCTGTACGACAGAGGCCTACGAGCAGTACTTC. Amino acids: CACTTEAYEQYF.

The gene calls are TRBV11-3 and TRBJ2-1; TRBD1 might be the D (6 bases). V lost 8 bases and J lost 3, with 11 bases in between. CDR1 is SGHNT, CDR2 YENEEA, per germline. CDR3 length: 13 amino acids. The CDR3 bases are TGTGCCAGCTCGGACAGAGGCTACAATGAGCAGTTCTTC. It encodes CASSDRGYNEQFF.

The chain employs TRBV2 and TRBJ1-2; no definite D call. The length of the CDR3 is 13 residues. The germline V gene encodes CDR1 SNHLY and CDR2 FYNNEI. V lost 5 bases and J 6 bases, leaving 13 bases between the germline ends. The CDR3 protein is CASSRPPEDGYTF. In DNA form, the CDR3 reads TGTGCCAGCAGTAGACCCCCGGAGGATGGCTACACCTTC.

V and J are TRBV3-1 (or the pseudogene TRBV3-2) and TRBJ2-1; D uncertain. CDR1 and CDR2 (germline): LGHDT, YNNKEL (reference sequence). This CDR3 contains 15 residues. Trimming stripped 4 bases from V and 4 bases from J, with 14 bases between. The chain's CDR3 is CASSPSYFEYNEQFF. The CDR3 bases are TGTGCCAGCAGCCCCTCATACTTCGAATACAATGAGCAGTTCTTC.

The gene calls are TRBV6-4 and TRBJ2-3, with TRBD2 as a possible D gene (5 bases). The CDR3 contains 15 residues. With 6 bases removed from V and 1 base from J, the gap between germline ends came to 14 bases. The germline CDR1 and CDR2 sequences are MRHNA and SNTAGT. The CDR3 DNA is TGTGCCAGCAGCGCCGAGGGCGGCGGCACAGATACGCAGTATTTT. The encoded protein is CASSAEGGGTDTQYF.

The rearrangement uses TRBV6-2 or TRBV6-3 and TRBJ2-6, with no clear D. From germline, CDR1 is MNHEY and CDR2 SVGEGT. V lost 0 bases, J lost 2 bases, and 2 bases lay in between. This CDR3 spans 14 amino acids. The CDR3 DNA is TGTGCCAGCAGTTACTCCCCTGGGGCCAACGTCCTGACTTTC. It codes for CASSYSPGANVLTF.

The CDR3 nucleotides are TGTGCCAGCCGGGACCATCCGAGCACAGATACGCAGTATTTT. As protein: CASRDHPSTDTQYF. The chain is built from TRBV2 and TRBJ2-3; either TRBD1 or TRBD2 may supply D (5 bases each). V was clipped by 8 bases and J by 0 bases, with 12 bases between them. This CDR3 comprises 14 residues. Germline CDR1 SNHLY, CDR2 FYNNEI.

V gene TRBV7-9 combines with J gene TRBJ1-2; 9 bases are shared with TRBD1. There are 14 residues in the CDR3. The trim removed 3 bases at V and 4 bases at J, leaving 3 bases unmatched. Germline V lookup: CDR1 SEHNR, CDR2 FQNEAQ (reference sequence). CDR3 DNA: TGTGCCAGCAGCTTCGGGACAGGGACCTATGGCTACACCTTC. Amino acid sequence: CASSFGTGTYGYTF.

J is TRBJ1-1 and V is TRBV28; the D is unclear. V gave up 5 bases and J gave up 3 bases, with 10 bases separating them. The CDR3 length is 13 residues. Germline CDR1 is MDHEN and CDR2 is SYDVKM. CDR3 region: CASSTPADTEAFF. CDR3 in DNA: TGTGCCAGCAGTACCCCGGCCGACACTGAAGCTTTCTTT. The variable domain in full, with the rest retrieved from reference TRBV28 and TRBJ1-1, is DVKVTQSSRYLVKRTGEKVFLECVQDMDHENMFWYRQDPGLGLRLIYFSYDVKMKEKGDIPEGYSVSREKKERFSLILESASTNQTSMYLCASSTPADTEAFFGQGTRLTVV.

The V call is TRBV6-2 or TRBV6-3, the J call TRBJ2-5, with D possibly being TRBD2 (6 bases). Germline V gene lookup returns CDR1 MNHEY and CDR2 SVGEGT. The CDR3 sequence is 14 residues long. Trimming stripped 6 bases from V and 3 bases from J, with 14 bases between. The CDR3: CASSGTTGEETQYF. CDR3 nucleotide sequence: TGTGCCAGCAGCGGTACAACGGGGGAAGAGACCCAGTACTTC.

This CDR3 reads CASSGHTGELFF. In DNA form, the CDR3 reads TGTGCCAGCAGTGGGCACACCGGGGAGCTGTTTTTT. V gene TRBV2 combines with J gene TRBJ2-2; D not certain. This CDR3 has 12 amino acids. Germline CDR1 SNHLY, CDR2 FYNNEI. V was shortened by 4 bases and J by 3 bases, with 3 bases between the two germline ends.

The rearrangement joins TRBV6-5 to TRBJ1-5; TRBD1 matches at 7 bases. Per the germline V gene, CDR1 is MNHEY and CDR2 is SVGAGI. This CDR3 contains 13 residues. The junction had 3 bases not matched to a gene; V was cut back by 6 bases and J by 4 bases. CDR3 sequence: CASSNRGNQPQHF. Here the CDR3 DNA reads TGTGCCAGCAGCAACAGGGGTAATCAGCCCCAGCATTTT.

The rearrangement joins TRBV19 to TRBJ2-2, with no clear D. The CDR3 covers 16 residues. Germline loops: CDR1 LNHDA, CDR2 SQIVND (reference sequence). V lost 7 bases and J 0 bases, leaving 15 bases between the germline ends. DNA of the CDR3: TGTGCCAGTACCGACCTGGGCAGAACGAACACCGGGGAGCTGTTTTTT. Its protein product is CASTDLGRTNTGELFF.

The genes are TRBV9 and TRBJ1-4; TRBD1 matches 10 bases. This CDR3 spans 17 amino acids. Trimming cost V 2 bases and J 0 bases; bases outside gene matches: 4. CDR1 is SGDLS, CDR2 YYNGEE, per germline. Here the CDR3 DNA reads TGTGCCAGCAGCGTGGGACAGGGGTATGCAACTAATGAAAAACTGTTTTTT. Encoded protein: CASSVGQGYATNEKLFF.

CDR3 DNA sequence: TGTGCCAGCAGGCCCGGGACAGGGGGCCTCTACGAGCAGTACTTC. Amino acids: CASRPGTGGLYEQYF. The rearrangement links TRBV28 to TRBJ2-7; TRBD1 matches at 12 bases. There are 15 residues in the CDR3. Germline values: CDR1 MDHEN, CDR2 SYDVKM. J gave up 3 bases and V 6 bases, and 6 bases lay outside the gene matches.